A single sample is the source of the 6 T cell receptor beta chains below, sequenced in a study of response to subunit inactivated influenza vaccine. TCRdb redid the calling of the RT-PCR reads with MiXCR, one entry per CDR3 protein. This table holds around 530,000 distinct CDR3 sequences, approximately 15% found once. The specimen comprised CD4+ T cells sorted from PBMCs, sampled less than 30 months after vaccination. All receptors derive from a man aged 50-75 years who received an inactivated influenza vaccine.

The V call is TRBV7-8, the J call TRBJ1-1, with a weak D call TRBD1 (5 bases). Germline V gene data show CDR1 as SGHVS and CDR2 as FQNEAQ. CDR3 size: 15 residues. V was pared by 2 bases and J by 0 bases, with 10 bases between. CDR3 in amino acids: CASSLRGSMNTEAFF. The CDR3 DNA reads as TGTGCCAGCAGCTTAAGGGGCAGCATGAACACTGAAGCTTTCTTT. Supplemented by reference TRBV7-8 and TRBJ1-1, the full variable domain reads GAGVSQSPRYKVAKRGQDVALRCDPISGHVSLFWYQQALGQGPEFLTYFQNEAQLDKSGLPSDRFFAERPEGSVSTLKIQRTQQEDSAVYLCASSLRGSMNTEAFFGQGTRLTVV.

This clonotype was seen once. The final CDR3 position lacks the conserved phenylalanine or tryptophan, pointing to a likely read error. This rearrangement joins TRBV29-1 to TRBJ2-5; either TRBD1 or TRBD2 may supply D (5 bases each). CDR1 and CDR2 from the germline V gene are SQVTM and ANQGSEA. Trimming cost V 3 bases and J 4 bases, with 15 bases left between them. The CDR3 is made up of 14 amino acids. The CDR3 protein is CSVDIGAGGETQYY. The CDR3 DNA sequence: TGCAGCGTTGATATCGGGGCAGGAGGAGAGACCCAGTACTAC.

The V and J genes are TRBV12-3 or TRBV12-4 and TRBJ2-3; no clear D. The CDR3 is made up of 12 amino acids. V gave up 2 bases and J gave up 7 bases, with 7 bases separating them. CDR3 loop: CASSLIPNTQYF. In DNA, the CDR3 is TGTGCCAGCAGTTTAATCCCAAATACGCAGTATTTT.

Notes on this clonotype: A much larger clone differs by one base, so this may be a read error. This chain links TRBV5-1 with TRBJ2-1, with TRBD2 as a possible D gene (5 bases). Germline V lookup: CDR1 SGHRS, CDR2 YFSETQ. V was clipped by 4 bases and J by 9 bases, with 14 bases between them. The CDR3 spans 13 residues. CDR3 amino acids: CASSTILVLEQFF. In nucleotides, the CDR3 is TGCGCCAGCAGCACTATACTAGTTCTTGAGCAGTTCTTC.

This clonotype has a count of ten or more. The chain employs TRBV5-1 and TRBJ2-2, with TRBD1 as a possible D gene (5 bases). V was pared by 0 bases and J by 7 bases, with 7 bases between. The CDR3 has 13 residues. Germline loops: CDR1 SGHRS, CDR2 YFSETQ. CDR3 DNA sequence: TGCGCCAGCAGCTTGGCGGACAACGGGGAGCTGTTTTTT. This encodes CASSLADNGELFF. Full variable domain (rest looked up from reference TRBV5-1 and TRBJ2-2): KAGVTQTPRYLIKTRGQQVTLSCSPISGHRSVSWYQQTPGQGLQFLFEYFSETQRNKGNFPGRFSGRQFSNSRSEMNVSTLELGDSALYLCASSLADNGELFFGEGSRLTVL.

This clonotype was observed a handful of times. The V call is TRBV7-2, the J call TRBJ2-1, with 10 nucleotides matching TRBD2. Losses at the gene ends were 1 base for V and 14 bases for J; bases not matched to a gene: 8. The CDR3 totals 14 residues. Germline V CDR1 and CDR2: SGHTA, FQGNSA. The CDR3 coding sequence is TGTGCCAGCAGCTTAGACTACGCTAGCGGGGGCGAGTTCTTC. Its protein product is CASSLDYASGGEFF.